The clone carrying this TCR beta chain was counted ten times or more. As yet, its antigen is unknown. Template material for TCR beta VDJ and CDR3 profiling consisted of genomic DNA. TCRdb used MiXCR to reprocess the reads, holding one entry per CDR3 protein. The table has around 500,000 distinct CDR3 sequences, around 32% seen once. The source of the sample is a study of CD8+CD57+ T cells in acquired aplastic anemia. For the study at large: DNA per sorted CD4+ or CD8+ sample ranged about 0.17 to 30 ug, averaging approximately 3.3 ug. Whole-study results and caveats: Significant differences in CD8+ Simpson's diversity were not observed between patients and controls. Shared by patients and controls, 25 to 30 CD8+ CDR3s were abundant in patients.

The germline V and J ends were trimmed by 7 bases and 4 bases, with 7 bases remaining between them. This CDR3 is built from 10 residues. The germline V gene has CDR1 SQVTM and CDR2 ANQGSEA. Those patients picked for sequencing had displayed CD8+CD57+ cell expansion on flow cytometry. The TCR was taken from a human donor with aplastic anemia. The sample taken for sequencing was sorted CD4+, CD8+, or CD8+CD57+ T cells (not recorded which) from PBMCs. The rearrangement links TRBV29-1 to TRBJ1-1; D not certain. In DNA, the CDR3 is TGCAGCGCCGTGGTCACTGAAGCTTTCTTT. Its protein product is CSAVVTEAFF.